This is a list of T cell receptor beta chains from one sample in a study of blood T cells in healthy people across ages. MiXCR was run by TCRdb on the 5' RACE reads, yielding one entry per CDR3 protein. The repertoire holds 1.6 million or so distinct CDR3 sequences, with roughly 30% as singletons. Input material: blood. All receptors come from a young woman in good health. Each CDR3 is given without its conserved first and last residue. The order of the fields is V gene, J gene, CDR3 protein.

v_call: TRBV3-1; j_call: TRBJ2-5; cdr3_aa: ASSQDLGRGVETQY
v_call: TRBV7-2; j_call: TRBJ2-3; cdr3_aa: ASSFPGLAGADTQY
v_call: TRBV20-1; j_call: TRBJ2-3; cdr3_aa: SARDVSRTDTQY
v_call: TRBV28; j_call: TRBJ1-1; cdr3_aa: ASSLIGRQAF
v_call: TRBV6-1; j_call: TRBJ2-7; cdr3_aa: ASSPDFSSYEQY
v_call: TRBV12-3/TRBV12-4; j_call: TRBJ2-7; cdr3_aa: ASSLGGNTYEQY
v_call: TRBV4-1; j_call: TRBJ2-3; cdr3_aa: ASSQDTLEVADTQY
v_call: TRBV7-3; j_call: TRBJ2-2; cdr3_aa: AKQGARYGELF
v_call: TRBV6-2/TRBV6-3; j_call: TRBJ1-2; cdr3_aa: ASSYAGAGHYGYT
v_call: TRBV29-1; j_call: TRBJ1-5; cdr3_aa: SVVVQSTYQPQH
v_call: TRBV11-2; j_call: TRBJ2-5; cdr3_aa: ASSLVGLAGNSQTQY
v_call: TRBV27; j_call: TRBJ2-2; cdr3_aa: ASSTRRDTGELF
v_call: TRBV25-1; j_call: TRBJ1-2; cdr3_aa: ASRGETGLYGYT
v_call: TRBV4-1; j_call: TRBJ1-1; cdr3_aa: ASSQDPAEAF
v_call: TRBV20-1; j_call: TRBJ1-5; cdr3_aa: SAPEQGAQPQH
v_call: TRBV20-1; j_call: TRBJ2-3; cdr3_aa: SARGGTAFGDTQY
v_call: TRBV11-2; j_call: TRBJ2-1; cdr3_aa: ASRKRRLGTEEQF
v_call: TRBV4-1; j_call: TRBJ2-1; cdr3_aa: ASSQPSGRSNEQF
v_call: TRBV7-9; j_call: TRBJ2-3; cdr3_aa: ASSSDRGPDTQY
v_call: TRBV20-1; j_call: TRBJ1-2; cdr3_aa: SASGTDYGYT
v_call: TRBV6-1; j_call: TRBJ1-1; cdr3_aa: ASRRGVWDLNTEAF
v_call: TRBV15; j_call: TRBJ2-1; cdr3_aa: AASRDRKSEQF
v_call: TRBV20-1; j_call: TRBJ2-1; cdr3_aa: SARDLAGGTGEQF
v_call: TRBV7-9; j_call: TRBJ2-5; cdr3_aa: ASTHPGRQETQY
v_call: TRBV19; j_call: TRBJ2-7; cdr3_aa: ASSTSGIDYEQY
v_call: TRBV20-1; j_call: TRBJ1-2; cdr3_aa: SARPGIDKFNYGYT
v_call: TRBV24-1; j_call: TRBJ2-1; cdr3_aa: ATRDVQGDEQF